The 10 T cell receptor beta chains given below trace back to one sample, sequenced in a study of cytomegalovirus exposure and HLA in healthy donors. PCR involved 60 Vbeta and 13 Jbeta primers. The method was immunoSEQ multiplex PCR; TCRdb's version includes in-frame clones alone and lacks a portion of them. The sample has under 150,000 clones, and its top ten clones hold approximately 2.6%. Sequences were obtained from PBMCs. These receptor sequences come from a man aged 35-49 years in good health and CMV-seronegative.

The rearrangement joins TRBV28 to TRBJ1-4, with D possibly TRBD1 on 6 matching bases. CDR3 size: 14 residues. V was trimmed by 11 bases and J by 0 bases, leaving 13 bases between them. Germline CDR1 reads MDHEN; CDR2 reads SYDVKM. CDR3 amino acids: CAARDTATNEKLFF. In nucleotides, the CDR3 is TGTGCCGCGAGGGACACAGCAACTAATGAAAAACTGTTTTTT.

The chain is built from TRBV5-6 and TRBJ2-7, with TRBD1 matching 7 bases. The V and J ends lost 3 bases and 6 bases, in that order; junction bases with no gene match: 9. Germline values: CDR1 SGHDT, CDR2 YYEEEE. The CDR3 extends over 14 amino acids. DNA for the CDR3: TGTGCCAGCAGCTCGGGACAGTCGTTTCGCGAGCAGTACTTC. Its translation is CASSSGQSFREQYF.

The V gene is TRBV4-3, the J gene TRBJ2-6, with 7 bases that match TRBD1. V shed 5 bases and J 0 bases; nucleotides not matched to a gene: 4. The length of the CDR3 is 16 residues. Per the germline V gene, CDR1 is LGHNA and CDR2 is YSLEER. CDR3 amino acids: CASSGQGVSGANVLTF. CDR3 coding DNA: TGCGCCAGCAGCGGGCAGGGGGTCTCTGGGGCCAACGTCCTGACTTTC.

The V gene is TRBV5-6, the J gene TRBJ1-2, with 7 positions matching TRBD1. CDR1 and CDR2 (germline): SGHDT, YYEEEE. CDR3 length equals 13 residues. V shed 5 bases, J shed 5 bases, and the junction held 6 bases outside the gene matches. CDR3 bases: TGTGCCAGCAGGGTGACAGGGACATATGGCTACACCTTC. This sequence encodes CASRVTGTYGYTF.

The chain is built from TRBV11-1 and TRBJ2-6; D perhaps matches TRBD1 (6 bases). Per the germline V gene, CDR1 is SGHAT and CDR2 is FQDESV (reference sequence). Trimming cost V 4 bases and J 9 bases, with 16 bases left between them. The CDR3 totals 15 residues. The CDR3, as DNA: TGTGCCAGCAGCTCGTCCGGGACAATGCTCAACGTCCTGACTTTC. Translated, it gives CASSSSGTMLNVLTF.

Here the CDR3 reads CASSSGQGGGYTF. In nucleotides, the CDR3 is TGTGCCAGCAGTTCGGGACAGGGTGGAGGCTACACCTTC. This chain uses TRBV6-5 with TRBJ1-2; 9 bases are a match to TRBD1. The length of the CDR3 is 13 residues. Trimming took 4 bases from V and 8 from J; bases not matched to a gene: 5. Germline V lookup: CDR1 MNHEY, CDR2 SVGAGI.

Points on this clone: Distinct nucleotide sequences in the sample also encode this CDR3. The CDR3 spells CASSSGADPPQYF. In DNA, the CDR3 is TGTGCCAGCAGTAGCGGCGCAGACCCCCCGCAGTACTTC. The V and J genes are TRBV6-5 and TRBJ2-7; D possibly corresponds to TRBD2 (5 bases). The CDR3 spans 13 residues. V lost 5 bases, J lost 9 bases, and 17 bases lay in between. In germline, CDR1 is MNHEY, CDR2 SVGAGI.

The chain has TRBV6-5 and TRBJ2-7; 8 bases are a match to TRBD1. This CDR3 contains 15 residues. Germline V CDR1 and CDR2: MNHEY, SVGAGI. The ends lost 7 bases at V and 1 base at J; junction bases unmatched: 9. CDR3 protein: CASTKDRDRSYEQYF. For the CDR3, the DNA is TGTGCCAGCACAAAGGATAGGGACAGGTCCTACGAGCAGTACTTC.

As for this clone: Other DNA sequences in this specimen translate into the identical CDR3. The V gene is TRBV7-9, the J gene TRBJ2-2, with D perhaps matching TRBD1 (6 bases). Trimming removed 5 bases at V and 2 bases at J, with 15 bases between. CDR1 SEHNR and CDR2 FQNEAQ come from the germline V gene (reference sequence). This CDR3 has 16 residues. The CDR3 protein is CASSRSTGTNTGELFF. For the CDR3, the DNA is TGTGCCAGCAGCCGATCGACAGGAACTAACACCGGGGAGCTGTTTTTT.

V is TRBV5-6 and J is TRBJ2-3; 8 positions agree with TRBD1. This CDR3 spans 18 amino acids. Germline lookup yields CDR1 SGHDT and CDR2 YYEEEE. With 2 bases clipped from V and 0 bases from J, the junction kept 11 bases outside the gene matches. This chain's CDR3 is CASSLFFRDRWSTDTQYF. CDR3 bases: TGTGCCAGCAGCTTATTCTTCCGGGACAGGTGGAGCACAGATACGCAGTATTTT.